Below, 9 T cell receptor beta chains from the same sample are listed, as sequenced in a study of Ad26.COV2.S vaccination and SARS-CoV-2 variants. TCRdb's copy holds only in-frame clones and misses some; the assay was immunoSEQ multiplex PCR. Of 440,000 or so clones in the sample, around 92% were seen once. The treatment: around 19 received Ad26.COV2.S at low or high dose, single or two shots; several received placebo; per-sample allocation not given. Specimen acquisition occurred on day 63 following the initial vaccine or placebo injection. The input for sequencing was peripheral blood, taken in a trial of Ad26.COV2.S vaccine versus placebo. These receptors were collected from a person between 18 and 60 years old who received the Ad26.COV2.S COVID-19 vaccine or a placebo.

The genes are TRBV5-4 and TRBJ2-7; 7 nucleotides line up with TRBD2. V lost 0 bases to trimming and J lost 3 bases; unmatched junction nucleotides: 6. Germline-derived CDR1 and CDR2 are SGHNT and YYREEE (reference sequence). The CDR3 has 15 amino acids. In DNA, the CDR3 is TGTGCCAGCAGCTTGGGTCTAGCGGAGTACTACGAGCAGTACTTC. Its translation: CASSLGLAEYYEQYF.

V and J are TRBV4-3 and TRBJ2-1; TRBD1 or TRBD2 may be the D gene (6 bases each). CDR3 size: 16 residues. Per the germline V gene, CDR1 is LGHNA and CDR2 is YSLEER. Deletions cut 1 base from V and 4 bases from J, with 14 bases between. The CDR3 sequence is CASSQALLGGYNEQFF. The CDR3 bases are TGCGCCAGCAGCCAAGCACTATTAGGGGGGTACAATGAGCAGTTCTTC.

The chain joins TRBV2 to TRBJ1-5, with TRBD1 matching 7 bases. CDR1 and CDR2 from the germline V gene are SNHLY and FYNNEI. J was trimmed by 3 bases and V by 4 bases; bases with no gene match: 9. The CDR3 is made up of 16 amino acids. As DNA, the CDR3 is TGTGCCAGCAGTGGGGGGGGGACAGCCTTCAATCAGCCCCAGCATTTT. It is translated as CASSGGGTAFNQPQHF.

The rearrangement joins TRBV10-3 to TRBJ2-1, with 11 nucleotides matching TRBD2. J was trimmed by 4 bases and V by 4 bases; bases with no gene match: 3. The V gene's germline CDR1 is ENHRY and CDR2 SYGVKD. CDR3 length equals 15 residues. In DNA form, the CDR3 reads TGTGCCATCAGTGGACTAGCGGGGATGTACAATGAGCAGTTCTTC. Encoded protein: CAISGLAGMYNEQFF.

V gene TRBV4-3 combines with J gene TRBJ1-1, with D possibly TRBD1 on 5 matching bases. Deletions cut 0 bases from V and 5 bases from J, with 13 bases between. The CDR3 sequence is 15 residues long. Germline loops: CDR1 LGHNA, CDR2 YSLEER. The CDR3 here is CASSQEGGRVTEAFF. The CDR3 coding sequence is TGCGCCAGCAGCCAAGAGGGCGGCAGGGTGACTGAAGCTTTCTTT.

The chain combines TRBV4-1 with TRBJ2-7; TRBD1 is a possible D gene (5 bases). The germline CDR1 and CDR2 sequences are MGHRA and YSYEKL. The CDR3 consists of 16 residues. V was clipped by 0 bases and J by 3 bases, with 15 bases between them. Here the CDR3 DNA reads TGCGCCAGCAGCCAAGAAGGGGCCGCGACCTACTACGAGCAGTACTTC. Its protein product is CASSQEGAATYYEQYF.

This rearrangement joins TRBV6-2 or TRBV6-3 to TRBJ1-1, with TRBD1 matching 10 bases. Germline CDR1 reads MNHEY; CDR2 reads SVGEGT. After removal of 2 bases from V and 6 bases from J, the junction contained 9 bases not matched to a gene. CDR3 length equals 16 residues. The CDR3 nucleotides are TGTGCCAGCAGTTACCCTCCGACAGGGGGCGCGCCTGAAGCTTTCTTT. Translated, it gives CASSYPPTGGAPEAFF.

The genes are TRBV27 and TRBJ2-7; the D gene is possibly TRBD2 (5 bases). CDR1 is MNHEY, CDR2 SMNVEV, per germline (reference sequence). The CDR3 runs 14 residues. The V end was cut by 3 bases, the J end by 2 bases, with 11 bases between. CDR3 coding DNA: TGTGCCAGCAGTTTCGGGAAAGGGCCCTACGAGCAGTACTTC. Translating it yields CASSFGKGPYEQYF.

The chain is built from TRBV5-6 and TRBJ1-4; tentatively, D is TRBD1 (6 bases). The CDR3 contains 16 residues. Germline V gene lookup returns CDR1 SGHDT and CDR2 YYEEEE. V was pared by 3 bases and J by 0 bases, with 12 bases between. For the CDR3, the DNA is TGTGCCAGCAGCTGGACAGTGAGCGCAACTAATGAAAAACTGTTTTTT. Protein sequence: CASSWTVSATNEKLFF.